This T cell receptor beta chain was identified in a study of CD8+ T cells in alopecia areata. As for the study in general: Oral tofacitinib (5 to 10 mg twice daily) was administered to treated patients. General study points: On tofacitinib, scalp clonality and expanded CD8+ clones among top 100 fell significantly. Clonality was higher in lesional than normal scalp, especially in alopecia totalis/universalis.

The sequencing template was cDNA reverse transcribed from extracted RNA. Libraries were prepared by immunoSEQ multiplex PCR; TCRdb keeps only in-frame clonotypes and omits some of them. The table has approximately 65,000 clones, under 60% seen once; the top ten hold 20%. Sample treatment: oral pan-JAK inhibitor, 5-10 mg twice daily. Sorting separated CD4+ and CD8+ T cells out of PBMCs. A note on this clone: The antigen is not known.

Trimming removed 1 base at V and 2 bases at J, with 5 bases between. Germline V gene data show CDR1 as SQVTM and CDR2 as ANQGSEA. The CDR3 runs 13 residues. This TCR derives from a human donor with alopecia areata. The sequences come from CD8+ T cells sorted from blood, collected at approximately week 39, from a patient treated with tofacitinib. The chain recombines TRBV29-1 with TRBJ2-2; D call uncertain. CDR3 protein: CSVEGPNTGELFF. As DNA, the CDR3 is TGCAGCGTTGAAGGGCCTAACACCGGGGAGCTGTTTTTT.